At least ten counts were recorded for the clone carrying this TCR beta chain. Germline V gene lookup returns CDR1 PRHDT and CDR2 FYEKMQ (reference sequence). V gave up 0 bases and J gave up 6 bases, with 11 bases separating them. This CDR3 comprises 14 residues. Axillary draining lymph nodes of breast cancer patients supplied the node samples. The data were taken from a study of breast tumors, draining lymph nodes, adjacent tissues. TCRdb recomputed calls from the multiplex PCR reads with MiXCR, one row per CDR3 protein. The sample contains about 180,000 distinct CDR3 sequences, roughly a third of which appear only once.

The chain combines TRBV13 with TRBJ1-2, with D maybe TRBD1 (5 bases). Material for sequencing was axillary lymph node tissue. The sequence was collected from a female donor with breast cancer. Some clones in this sample may be carry-over from other donors' samples. The CDR3 protein is CASSLGLRGDGYTF. DNA of the CDR3: TGTGCCAGCAGCTTAGGCCTTCGGGGCGATGGCTACACCTTC.